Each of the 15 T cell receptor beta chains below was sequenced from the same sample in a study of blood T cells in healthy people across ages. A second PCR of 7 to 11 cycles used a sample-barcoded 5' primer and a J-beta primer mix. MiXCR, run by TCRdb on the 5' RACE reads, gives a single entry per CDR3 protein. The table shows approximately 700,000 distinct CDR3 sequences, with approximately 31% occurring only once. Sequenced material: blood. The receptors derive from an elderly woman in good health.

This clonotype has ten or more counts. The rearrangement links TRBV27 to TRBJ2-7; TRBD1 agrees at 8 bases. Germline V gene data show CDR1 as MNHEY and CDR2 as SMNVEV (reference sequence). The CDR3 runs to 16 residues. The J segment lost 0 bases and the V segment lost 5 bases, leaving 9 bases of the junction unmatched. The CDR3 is CASSALRTGSSYEQYF. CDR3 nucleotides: TGTGCCAGCAGTGCCCTAAGGACAGGGAGCTCCTACGAGCAGTACTTC.

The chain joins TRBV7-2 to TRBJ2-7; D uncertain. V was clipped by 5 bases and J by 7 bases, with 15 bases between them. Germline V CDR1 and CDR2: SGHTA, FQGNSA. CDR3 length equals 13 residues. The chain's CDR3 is CASSPAVPNEQYF. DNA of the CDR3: TGTGCCAGCAGCCCGGCGGTTCCCAATGAGCAGTACTTC.

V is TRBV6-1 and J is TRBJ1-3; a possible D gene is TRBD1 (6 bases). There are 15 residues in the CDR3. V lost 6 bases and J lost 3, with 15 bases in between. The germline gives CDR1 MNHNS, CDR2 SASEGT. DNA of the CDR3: TGTGCCAGCAGAGAGGGCCAGGGGTATGGAAACACCATATATTTT. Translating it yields CASREGQGYGNTIYF.

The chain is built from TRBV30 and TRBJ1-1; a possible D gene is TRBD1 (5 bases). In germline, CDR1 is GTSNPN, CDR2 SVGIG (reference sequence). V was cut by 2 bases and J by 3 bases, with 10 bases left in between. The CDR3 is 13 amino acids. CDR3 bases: TGTGCCTGGAGTCAGGGTAGGTACACTGAAGCTTTCTTT. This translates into CAWSQGRYTEAFF. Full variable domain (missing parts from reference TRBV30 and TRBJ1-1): SQTIHQWPATLVQPVGSPLSLECTVEGTSNPNLYWYRQAAGRGLQLLFYSVGIGQISSEVPQNLSASRPQDRQFILSSKKLLLSDSGFYLCAWSQGRYTEAFFGQGTRLTVV.

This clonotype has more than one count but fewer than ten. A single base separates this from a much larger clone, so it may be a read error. The CDR3 protein is CASSRGSPTDTQYF. CDR3 nucleotide sequence: TGCGCCAGCAGCCGAGGATCCCCGACAGATACGCAGTATTTT. This sequence joins TRBV5-1 and TRBJ2-3; no clear D gene. V lost 4 bases to trimming and J lost 3 bases, with 12 bases between them. Per germline, CDR1 SGHRS and CDR2 YFSETQ. This CDR3 has 14 residues.

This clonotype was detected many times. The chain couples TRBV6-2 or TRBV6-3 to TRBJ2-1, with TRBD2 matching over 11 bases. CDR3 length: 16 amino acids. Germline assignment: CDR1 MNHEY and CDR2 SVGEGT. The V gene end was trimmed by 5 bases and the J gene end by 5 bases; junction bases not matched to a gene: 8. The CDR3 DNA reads TGTGCCAGCAGTCTCAAACTAGCGGGGGCCCACAATGAGCAGTTCTTC. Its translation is CASSLKLAGAHNEQFF.

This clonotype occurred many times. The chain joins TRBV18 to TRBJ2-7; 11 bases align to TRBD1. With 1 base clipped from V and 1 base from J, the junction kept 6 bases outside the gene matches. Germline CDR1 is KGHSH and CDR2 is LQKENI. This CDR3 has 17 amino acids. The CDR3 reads CASSPRAGDRGSYEQYF. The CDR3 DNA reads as TGTGCCAGCTCACCACGAGCCGGGGACAGGGGGTCCTACGAGCAGTACTTC.

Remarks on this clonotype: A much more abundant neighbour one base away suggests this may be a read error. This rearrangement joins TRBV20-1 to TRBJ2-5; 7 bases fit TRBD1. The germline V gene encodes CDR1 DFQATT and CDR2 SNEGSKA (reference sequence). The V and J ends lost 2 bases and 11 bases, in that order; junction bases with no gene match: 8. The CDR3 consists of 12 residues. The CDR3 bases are TGCAGTGCTAGACGACAGGGCAATGAGCAGTACTTC. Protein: CSARRQGNEQYF.

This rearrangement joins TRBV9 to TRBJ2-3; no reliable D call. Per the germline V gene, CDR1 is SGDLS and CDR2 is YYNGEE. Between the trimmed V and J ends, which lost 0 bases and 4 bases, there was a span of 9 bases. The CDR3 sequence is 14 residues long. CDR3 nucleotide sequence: TGTGCCAGCAGCGTAGTGTCAGGAGCAGATACGCAGTATTTT. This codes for CASSVVSGADTQYF.

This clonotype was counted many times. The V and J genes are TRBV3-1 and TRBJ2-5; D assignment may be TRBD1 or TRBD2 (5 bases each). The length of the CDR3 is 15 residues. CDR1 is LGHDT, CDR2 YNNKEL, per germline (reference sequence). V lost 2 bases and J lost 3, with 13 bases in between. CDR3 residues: CASSQWGTEEETQYF. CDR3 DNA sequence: TGTGCCAGCAGCCAATGGGGGACGGAGGAAGAGACCCAGTACTTC.

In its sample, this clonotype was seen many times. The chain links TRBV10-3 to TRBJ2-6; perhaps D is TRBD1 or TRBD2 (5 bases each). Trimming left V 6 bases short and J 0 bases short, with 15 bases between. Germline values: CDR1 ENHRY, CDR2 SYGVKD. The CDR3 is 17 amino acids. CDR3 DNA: TGTGCCATCAGCGACCGGGACGGACTCTCTGGGGCCAACGTCCTGACTTTC. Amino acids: CAISDRDGLSGANVLTF.

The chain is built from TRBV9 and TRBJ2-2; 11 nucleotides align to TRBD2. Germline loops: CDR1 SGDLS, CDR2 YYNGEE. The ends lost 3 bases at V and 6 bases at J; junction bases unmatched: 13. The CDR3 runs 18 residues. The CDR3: CASSALVLAGASPGELFF. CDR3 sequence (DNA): TGTGCCAGCAGCGCCCTTGTACTAGCGGGGGCCTCACCCGGGGAGCTGTTTTTT.

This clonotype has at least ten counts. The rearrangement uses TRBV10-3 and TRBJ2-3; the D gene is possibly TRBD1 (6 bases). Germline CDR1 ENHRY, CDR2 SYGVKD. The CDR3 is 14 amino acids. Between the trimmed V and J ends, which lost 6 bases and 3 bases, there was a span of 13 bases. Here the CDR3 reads CAISRDTQTDTQYF. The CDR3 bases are TGTGCCATCAGCCGGGACACTCAAACAGATACGCAGTATTTT.

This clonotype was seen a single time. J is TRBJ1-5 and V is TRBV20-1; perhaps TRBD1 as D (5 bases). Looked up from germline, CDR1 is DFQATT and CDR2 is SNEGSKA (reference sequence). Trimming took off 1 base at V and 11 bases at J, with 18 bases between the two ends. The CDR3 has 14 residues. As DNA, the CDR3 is TGCAGTGCTAGAGGATCGGCAGGACAATCGGCCCAGCATTTT. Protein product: CSARGSAGQSAQHF.

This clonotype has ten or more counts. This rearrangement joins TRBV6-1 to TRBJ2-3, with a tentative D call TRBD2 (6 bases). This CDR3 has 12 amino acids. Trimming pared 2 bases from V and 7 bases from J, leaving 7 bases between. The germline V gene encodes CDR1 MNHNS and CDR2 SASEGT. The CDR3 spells CASSERGYTQYF. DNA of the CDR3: TGTGCCAGCAGTGAACGGGGGTATACGCAGTATTTT.